This T cell receptor beta chain was captured in a study of blood T cell repertoires in COVID-19. Trimming removed 4 bases from V and 0 bases from J, with 7 bases in between. CDR1 is LGHDT, CDR2 YNNKEL, per germline (reference sequence). This CDR3 has 14 residues. What the recovered Cohort 3 donors had was two negative PCRs, clearance, or symptom resolution. Some clones are missing from TCRdb's copy, which holds only in-frame ones; the method was immunoSEQ multiplex PCR. The data show about 250,000 clones, approximately 90% seen once. Sample: PBMCs or T cells enriched from blood (not recorded which). V and J are TRBV3-1 (or the pseudogene TRBV3-2) and TRBJ1-5, with D perhaps TRBD1 (6 bases). The receptor comes from a man aged 40-50 years who had recovered from COVID-19. The CDR3 sequence: CASSRDNSNQPQHF. Written as DNA, the CDR3 is TGTGCCAGCAGCCGGGACAATAGCAATCAGCCCCAGCATTTT.